Each of the 26 T cell receptor beta chains below was sequenced from the same sample in a study of blood T cell repertoires in COVID-19 (dated by TCRdb to the early 2020s). Libraries were prepared through the immunoSEQ multiplex PCR assay. The immuneACCESS repertoire file appears here via TCRdb, limited to in-frame rearrangements. These files lack a portion of the clones; in checked studies, under half of the deficit traces to unresolved V genes, and the cause of the others is not known. The sample table records over 250,000 clones; 87% of these occur just once. Jointly, the top ten make up roughly 5.2% of the sample. Source material: PBMCs or T cells enriched from blood (not recorded which). The receptors shown here come from a woman in her twenties or thirties who had recovered from COVID-19.

This chain links TRBV7-6 with TRBJ2-5, with 14 nucleotides matching TRBD2. The germline V gene encodes CDR1 SGHVS and CDR2 FNYEAQ. The CDR3 consists of 18 residues. V lost 4 bases, J lost 4 bases, and 11 bases stayed unmatched. CDR3: CASSSRLAGGPGGETQYF. The CDR3 DNA follows: TGTGCCAGCAGCTCCCGACTAGCGGGGGGGCCTGGTGGAGAGACCCAGTACTTC. Full variable domain (rest looked up from reference TRBV7-6 and TRBJ2-5): GAGVSQSPRYKVTKRGQDVALRCDPISGHVSLYWYRQALGQGPEFLTYFNYEAQQDKSGLPNDRFSAERPEGSISTLTIQRTEQRDSAMYRCASSSRLAGGPGGETQYFGPGTRLLVL.

V usage is TRBV10-2 and J usage is TRBJ1-1, with D maybe TRBD1 (6 bases). Germline-derived CDR1 and CDR2 are WSHSY and SAAADI. The CDR3 is 14 amino acids. Trimming removed 6 bases from V and 0 bases from J, with 11 bases in between. The CDR3 coding sequence is TGCGCCAGCAGCGTACAGGGTTTGAACACTGAAGCTTTCTTT. It translates to CASSVQGLNTEAFF.

V usage is TRBV28 and J usage is TRBJ1-1; D is uncertain. Germline V gene lookup returns CDR1 MDHEN and CDR2 SYDVKM. CDR3 size: 16 residues. Trimming left V 6 bases short and J 0 bases short, with 17 bases between. For the CDR3, the DNA is TGTGCCAGCAGCTCCAGGACTCTTGCTATGAACACTGAAGCTTTCTTT. Protein: CASSSRTLAMNTEAFF.

The V and J genes are TRBV7-9 and TRBJ1-6; 7 bases align to TRBD1. The CDR3 is 14 amino acids. V gave up 0 bases and J gave up 10 bases; unmatched junction bases: 3. The V gene's germline CDR1 is SEHNR and CDR2 FQNEAQ (reference sequence). The CDR3 DNA sequence: TGTGCCAGCAGCTTAGCAGGGGGCTTCTCACCCCTCCACTTT. Translating gives CASSLAGGFSPLHF. Together with reference TRBV7-9 and TRBJ1-6, the CDR3 gives the full variable domain: DTGVSQNPRHKITKRGQNVTFRCDPISEHNRLYWYRQTLGQGPEFLTYFQNEAQLEKSRLLSDRFSAERPKGSFSTLEIQRTEQGDSAMYLCASSLAGGFSPLHFGNGTRLTVT.

This clone was seen only once. The chain joins TRBV5-4 to TRBJ2-7, with a possible D match to TRBD2 (5 bases). CDR1 is SGHNT, CDR2 YYREEE, per germline (reference sequence). V lost 1 base and J 3 bases, leaving 14 bases between the germline ends. This CDR3 contains 15 residues. In nucleotides, the CDR3 is TGTGCCAGCAGCTTGTATGCAGGCGGAGGCTACGAGCAGTACTTC. It yields the protein CASSLYAGGGYEQYF.

The CDR3 DNA reads TGTGCCAGCAGCTCAAAACAGAACCCGAATTCACCCCTCCACTTT. Translation: CASSSKQNPNSPLHF. V is TRBV5-4 and J is TRBJ1-6; D unresolved. Trimming took off 3 bases at V and 7 bases at J, with 14 bases between the two ends. This CDR3 is built from 15 residues. Germline V gene data show CDR1 as SGHNT and CDR2 as YYREEE (reference sequence).

This sequence joins TRBV5-1 and TRBJ1-2, with no clear D. The CDR3 runs to 12 residues. Germline V gene sequence: CDR1 SGHRS, CDR2 YFSETQ. With 5 bases removed from V and 8 bases from J, the gap between germline ends came to 13 bases. The CDR3 spells CASSLQREGYTF. CDR3 DNA sequence: TGCGCCAGCAGTCTACAGCGGGAGGGCTACACCTTC.

This chain uses TRBV5-5 with TRBJ1-2, with D unclear. Looked up from germline, CDR1 is SGHKS and CDR2 is YYEKEE (reference sequence). The CDR3 is 14 residues long. The V end lost 0 bases, the J end lost 1 base, and 7 bases lay between the germline ends. CDR3 bases: TGTGCCAGCAGCTTGGGACAATTTAACTATGGCTACACCTTC. Protein sequence: CASSLGQFNYGYTF.

This chain connects TRBV19 to TRBJ1-2; D might be TRBD1 (6 bases). The CDR3 contains 12 residues. Germline lookup yields CDR1 LNHDA and CDR2 SQIVND (reference sequence). V shed 9 bases and J shed 3 bases, with 11 bases lying between them. Here the CDR3 reads CASQRTDYGYTF. The CDR3 coding sequence is TGTGCCAGCCAGAGGACAGACTATGGCTACACCTTC.

This clone came up once. The rearrangement uses TRBV10-3 and TRBJ1-5, with a possible D match to TRBD1 (6 bases). CDR1 and CDR2 from the germline V gene are ENHRY and SYGVKD. The CDR3 is 17 amino acids. V was cut by 2 bases and J by 0 bases, with 14 bases left in between. The CDR3 spells CAISEAMTGYSNQPQHF. In DNA form, the CDR3 reads TGTGCCATCAGTGAGGCGATGACAGGCTATAGCAATCAGCCCCAGCATTTT.

The V call is TRBV7-2, the J call TRBJ2-7; 8 bases are a match to TRBD1. Per germline, CDR1 SGHTA and CDR2 FQGNSA. Trimming cost V 7 bases and J 6 bases; bases outside gene matches: 8. The CDR3 extends over 13 amino acids. The CDR3 spells CASNSGGEGEQYF. In nucleotides, the CDR3 is TGTGCCAGCAACTCAGGGGGCGAGGGCGAGCAGTACTTC.

The chain couples TRBV6-5 to TRBJ1-1; D unclear. Trimming shortened V by 8 bases and J by 0 bases, and 16 bases separated the two germline ends. The CDR3 runs to 15 residues. The germline V gene encodes CDR1 MNHEY and CDR2 SVGAGI. CDR3 sequence: CASSFSVSLNTEAFF. As DNA, the CDR3 is TGTGCCAGCTCGTTTTCGGTGTCCCTGAACACTGAAGCTTTCTTT.

The J gene is TRBJ2-5, the V gene TRBV11-3; D is unresolved. CDR1 and CDR2 (germline): SGHNT, YENEEA. The CDR3 contains 13 residues. Trimming took off 5 bases at V and 4 bases at J, with 11 bases between the two ends. Written as DNA, the CDR3 is TGTGCCAGCAGCGCCTATACTTCAGAGACCCAGTACTTC. It is translated as CASSAYTSETQYF.

The CDR3 bases are TGTGCCACCAGGGATGGCTATGGCTACACCTTC. The encoded protein is CATRDGYGYTF. The genes are TRBV19 and TRBJ1-2, with a weak D call TRBD1 (5 bases). Trimming shortened V by 10 bases and J by 4 bases, and 10 bases separated the two germline ends. CDR1 is LNHDA, CDR2 SQIVND, per germline (reference sequence). This CDR3 region has 11 residues.

The chain combines TRBV15 with TRBJ1-2; TRBD1 might be the D (5 bases). Germline loops: CDR1 LNHNV, CDR2 YYDKDF (reference sequence). This CDR3 is built from 15 residues. The V end was cut by 5 bases, the J end by 2 bases, with 15 bases between. The CDR3 spells CATSEAGVWNYGYTF. The CDR3, as DNA: TGTGCCACCAGCGAGGCGGGGGTTTGGAACTATGGCTACACCTTC.

CDR3 region: CASSQTGWSEAFF. The CDR3 DNA reads TGTGCCAGCAGCCAGACAGGGTGGAGTGAAGCTTTCTTT. The chain recombines TRBV14 with TRBJ1-1, with TRBD1 identical over 7 bases. V was pared by 3 bases and J by 7 bases, with 5 bases of the junction left unmatched. This CDR3 region has 13 residues. Germline CDR1 and CDR2: SGHDN and FVKESK.

The chain employs TRBV19 and TRBJ1-2; 9 positions agree with TRBD1. V was pared by 11 bases and J by 3 bases, with 4 bases of the junction left unmatched. Germline V gene lookup returns CDR1 LNHDA and CDR2 SQIVND (reference sequence). CDR3 size: 12 residues. The CDR3 loop reads CASGQGYYGYTF. Written as DNA, the CDR3 is TGTGCCTCGGGACAGGGCTACTATGGCTACACCTTC.

The chain links TRBV23-1 to TRBJ2-1; 12 bases align to TRBD1. TRBV23-1 is an open reading frame, and its role is uncertain. The CDR3 spans 15 residues. V gave up 5 bases and J gave up 10 bases; unmatched junction bases: 9. The chain's CDR3 is CASSDRDRGQGEQFF. In DNA, the CDR3 is TGCGCCAGCAGTGACCGGGACAGGGGGCAGGGGGAGCAGTTCTTC.

The chain joins TRBV11-3 to TRBJ2-5, with D tentatively TRBD2 (6 bases). CDR1 is SGHNT, CDR2 YENEEA, per germline. The germline V and J ends were trimmed by 3 bases and 4 bases, with 15 bases remaining between them. The CDR3 has 15 residues. The CDR3 DNA follows: TGTGCCAGCAGCTTGGGGGGTAATGGGAGAGAGACCCAGTACTTC. Its translation is CASSLGGNGRETQYF.

The chain employs TRBV27 and TRBJ1-2, with TRBD1 as a possible D gene (5 bases). Germline-derived CDR1 and CDR2 are MNHEY and SMNVEV (reference sequence). V was trimmed by 8 bases and J by 3 bases, leaving 19 bases between them. CDR3 length: 15 amino acids. CDR3 protein: CASRSHNGGDYGYTF. The DNA for the CDR3 is TGTGCCAGCCGTTCCCATAATGGGGGGGACTATGGCTACACCTTC.

This clone was found once. The genes are TRBV14 and TRBJ1-1, with 7 bases identical to TRBD1. CDR3 length equals 16 residues. From germline, CDR1 is SGHDN and CDR2 FVKESK. J lost 4 bases, V lost 2 bases, and 10 bases had no gene match. The CDR3 here is CASSQRPTGWSTEAFF. In nucleotides, the CDR3 is TGTGCCAGCAGCCAAAGGCCGACAGGGTGGAGCACTGAAGCTTTCTTT.

This rearrangement joins TRBV10-3 to TRBJ2-1; TRBD2 matches 11 bases. CDR1 is ENHRY, CDR2 SYGVKD, per germline. V was pared by 4 bases and J by 0 bases, with 5 bases of the junction left unmatched. The CDR3 is made up of 17 amino acids. The CDR3 region has the DNA TGTGCCATCAGTGTTACTAGCGGGGGTCTCTCCTACAATGAGCAGTTCTTC. Protein product: CAISVTSGGLSYNEQFF.

This chain connects TRBV5-1 to TRBJ1-2, with 7 bases lining up with TRBD1. From germline, CDR1 is SGHRS and CDR2 YFSETQ. Unmatched junction bases numbered 7, after V lost 4 bases and J lost 4 bases. The CDR3 is 14 residues long. The CDR3 here is CASSPRTGSYGYTF. The CDR3 DNA reads TGCGCCAGCAGCCCAAGGACAGGCAGCTATGGCTACACCTTC.

V usage is TRBV7-9 and J usage is TRBJ1-4, with 9 bases that match TRBD1. Germline CDR1 and CDR2: SEHNR and FQNEAQ (reference sequence). Trimming took 4 bases from V and 3 from J; bases not matched to a gene: 3. The CDR3 runs 15 residues. The CDR3 coding sequence is TGTGCCAGCAGCTCCTGGACAGGGGCTAATGAAAAACTGTTTTTT. Its translation: CASSSWTGANEKLFF.

The J gene is TRBJ1-2, the V gene TRBV9; TRBD1 matches 9 bases. V was clipped by 4 bases and J by 6 bases; unmatched bases: 10. The CDR3 totals 15 residues. Per germline, CDR1 SGDLS and CDR2 YYNGEE. The CDR3 coding sequence is TGTGCCAGCAGCTCTAAAACAGGGGGCTACGATGGCTACACCTTC. Translation: CASSSKTGGYDGYTF. Full variable domain (outside the CDR3, taken from reference TRBV9 and TRBJ1-2): DSGVTQTPKHLITATGQRVTLRCSPRSGDLSVYWYQQSLDQGLQFLIQYYNGEERAKGNILERFSAQQFPDLHSELNLSSLELGDSALYFCASSSKTGGYDGYTFGSGTRLTVV.

V usage is TRBV5-1 and J usage is TRBJ1-1, with D uncertain. The CDR3 length is 14 residues. Germline V lookup: CDR1 SGHRS, CDR2 YFSETQ. The germline V and J ends were trimmed by 4 bases and 0 bases, with 10 bases remaining between them. For the CDR3, the DNA is TGCGCCAGCAGCAACGGGAACATGAACACTGAAGCTTTCTTT. It encodes CASSNGNMNTEAFF.